A single sample gave rise to the 21 T cell receptor beta chains below, sequenced in a study of graft-versus-host responses after intestinal transplantation. Using immunoSEQ multiplex PCR, the repertoire was profiled, and TCRdb retains in-frame clones only, with some absent. The sample consists of some 45,000 clones, roughly 90% of them appearing once. Source: PBMCs, taken 524 days after transplant. The receptors originated from a human patient who received an intestinal transplant, so some T cells may come from the graft donor.

The rearrangement uses TRBV4-1 and TRBJ1-1; maybe TRBD1 (5 bases). V shed 0 bases and J shed 11 bases, with 13 bases lying between them. CDR1 MGHRA and CDR2 YSYEKL come from the germline V gene. The CDR3 consists of 13 residues. The CDR3 DNA follows: TGCGCCAGCAGCCAAGATAGACACCAGGGCGCTTTCTTT. Translated, it gives CASSQDRHQGAFF.

DNA of the CDR3: TGTGCCAGCAGCTTACTTCCGACTAGCGGGAAGGCCTACGAGCAGTACTTC. This translates into CASSLLPTSGKAYEQYF. The genes are TRBV7-9 and TRBJ2-7, with 11 bases identical to TRBD2. The germline CDR1 and CDR2 sequences are SEHNR and FQNEAQ (reference sequence). V was pared by 2 bases and J by 2 bases, with 8 bases of the junction left unmatched. The CDR3 spans 17 residues.

This chain links TRBV28 with TRBJ2-7; D is unresolved. Germline CDR1 is MDHEN and CDR2 is SYDVKM. The CDR3 contains 13 residues. V lost 2 bases and J lost 2, with 7 bases in between. The CDR3 DNA reads as TGTGCCAGCAGTTTAGAGACCCCCTACGAGCAGTACTTC. Its protein product is CASSLETPYEQYF. Variable domain in full (rest from reference TRBV28 and TRBJ2-7): DVKVTQSSRYLVKRTGEKVFLECVQDMDHENMFWYRQDPGLGLRLIYFSYDVKMKEKGDIPEGYSVSREKKERFSLILESASTNQTSMYLCASSLETPYEQYFGPGTRLTVT.

This clone has only one observation. The V gene is TRBV28, the J gene TRBJ2-3; 8 nucleotides line up with TRBD2. Per the germline V gene, CDR1 is MDHEN and CDR2 is SYDVKM. The CDR3 has 14 amino acids. Trimming removed 4 bases from V and 1 base from J; junction bases left unmatched: 1. CDR3 protein: CASSSTSGTDTQYF. The DNA for the CDR3 is TGTGCCAGCAGTTCGACTAGCGGCACAGATACGCAGTATTTT.

The rearrangement links TRBV4-1 to TRBJ2-7; no clear D. Trimming shortened V by 0 bases and J by 3 bases, and 12 bases separated the two germline ends. The CDR3 is 15 amino acids. Germline CDR1 and CDR2: MGHRA and YSYEKL. The DNA for the CDR3 is TGCGCCAGCAGCCAAGATTGGCACTCGGGCTACGAGCAGTACTTC. Translating gives CASSQDWHSGYEQYF.

This chain joins TRBV2 and TRBJ1-3; D is unresolved. V lost 5 bases, J lost 0 bases, and 14 bases lay in between. Germline V gives CDR1 SNHLY, CDR2 FYNNEI. This CDR3 contains 16 residues. The CDR3 coding sequence is TGTGCCAGCAGTTTCGAGGGCCTTAGCTCTGGAAACACCATATATTTT. Its translation: CASSFEGLSSGNTIYF.

This CDR3 is CASSPFLQETQYF. CDR3 bases: TGTGCCAGTAGCCCGTTCCTCCAAGAGACCCAGTACTTC. The genes are TRBV19 and TRBJ2-5; D unresolved. Germline-derived CDR1 and CDR2 are LNHDA and SQIVND (reference sequence). The CDR3 spans 13 residues. The ends were cut back, 6 bases at V and 1 base at J, with 9 bases in the middle.

The genes are TRBV9 and TRBJ1-1; D gene uncertain. The CDR3 covers 15 residues. Germline V gives CDR1 SGDLS, CDR2 YYNGEE. The V gene lost 0 bases and the J gene lost 2 bases, with 11 bases spanning the gap. The CDR3 region is CASSVDPTVNTEAFF. CDR3 in DNA: TGTGCCAGCAGCGTAGATCCTACCGTAAACACTGAAGCTTTCTTT.

This chain connects TRBV18 to TRBJ2-1; 7 bases agree with TRBD2. This CDR3 is 12 amino acids long. In germline, CDR1 is KGHSH, CDR2 LQKENI. The ends lost 3 bases at V and 9 bases at J; junction bases unmatched: 2. CDR3 sequence (DNA): TGTGCCAGCTCACCTAGCGGGTCTGAGCAGTTCTTC. Its protein is CASSPSGSEQFF.

This chain links TRBV11-2 with TRBJ1-1; a weak D match, TRBD1 (6 bases). The CDR3 sequence is 15 residues long. Trimming stripped 4 bases from V and 1 base from J, with 13 bases between. Germline V CDR1 and CDR2: SGHAT, FQNNGV. CDR3 in amino acids: CASSSQRGQNTEAFF. For the CDR3, the DNA is TGTGCCAGCAGCTCCCAGAGGGGACAGAACACTGAAGCTTTCTTT. The full variable domain, with the rest looked up from reference TRBV11-2 and TRBJ1-1, is EAGVAQSPRYKIIEKRQSVAFWCNPISGHATLYWYQQILGQGPKLLIQFQNNGVVDDSQLPKDRFSAERLKGVDSTLKIQPAKLEDSAVYLCASSSQRGQNTEAFFGQGTRLTVV.

The chain is built from TRBV29-1 and TRBJ2-7; D is possibly TRBD1 (6 bases). Trimming took off 6 bases at V and 4 bases at J, with 13 bases between the two ends. The length of the CDR3 is 12 residues. Germline V gives CDR1 SQVTM, CDR2 ANQGSEA. DNA of the CDR3: TGCAGCGTCGCGGACAGAAAATACGAGCAGTACTTC. It codes for CSVADRKYEQYF.

The chain has TRBV28 and TRBJ2-3, with a tentative D call TRBD2 (6 bases). Trimming removed 8 bases from V and 3 bases from J, with 15 bases in between. Germline V CDR1 and CDR2: MDHEN, SYDVKM. The CDR3 runs 14 residues. The CDR3 is CASRGLMLTDTQYF. In DNA form, the CDR3 reads TGTGCCAGCCGAGGACTAATGCTAACAGATACGCAGTATTTT. Drawing the rest from reference TRBV28 and TRBJ2-3, the complete variable domain is DVKVTQSSRYLVKRTGEKVFLECVQDMDHENMFWYRQDPGLGLRLIYFSYDVKMKEKGDIPEGYSVSREKKERFSLILESASTNQTSMYLCASRGLMLTDTQYFGPGTRLTVL.

This chain joins TRBV18 and TRBJ1-2; perhaps TRBD1 as D (5 bases). Germline CDR1 and CDR2: KGHSH and LQKENI. This CDR3 is built from 13 residues. V lost 3 bases, J lost 2 bases, and 7 bases lay in between. The CDR3 reads CASSPEGNYGYTF. The CDR3 region has the DNA TGTGCCAGCTCACCGGAGGGGAACTATGGCTACACCTTC.

The chain has TRBV6-4 and TRBJ2-1; 10 bases line up with TRBD2. The J segment lost 8 bases and the V segment lost 5 bases, leaving 12 bases of the junction unmatched. The CDR3 totals 16 residues. CDR1 is MRHNA and CDR2 is SNTAGT in the germline V gene. The CDR3 DNA sequence: TGTGCCAGCAGTCCTAGGACTAGCGGCTTGGTCTATGAGCAGTTCTTC. It yields the protein CASSPRTSGLVYEQFF.

The sample holds one count of this clone. V gene TRBV5-1 combines with J gene TRBJ1-2, with TRBD1 as a possible D gene (5 bases). Germline CDR1 and CDR2: SGHRS and YFSETQ. Trimming stripped 0 bases from V and 7 bases from J, with 13 bases between. The CDR3 covers 14 residues. The DNA for the CDR3 is TGCGCCAGCAGCTTGGGGGACGGCGCTATTGGCTACACCTTC. The encoded protein is CASSLGDGAIGYTF. Based on the CDR3 plus reference TRBV5-1 and TRBJ1-2, the full variable domain is KAGVTQTPRYLIKTRGQQVTLSCSPISGHRSVSWYQQTPGQGLQFLFEYFSETQRNKGNFPGRFSGRQFSNSRSEMNVSTLELGDSALYLCASSLGDGAIGYTFGSGTRLTVV.

The rearrangement joins TRBV7-8 to TRBJ1-1; D is perhaps TRBD1 (5 bases). V lost 4 bases to trimming and J lost 5 bases, with 14 bases between them. Germline V gene sequence: CDR1 SGHVS, CDR2 FQNEAQ. CDR3 size: 14 residues. The CDR3 DNA reads as TGTGCCAGCAGCTGGGGTAGGGGAGGGACTGAAGCTTTCTTT. Translating gives CASSWGRGGTEAFF.

The CDR3 region has the DNA TGTGCCAGTGGCTCGGTCAGGGCCGCTTTCTTT. Translating it yields CASGSVRAAFF. The V call is TRBV19, the J call TRBJ1-1; a weak D match, TRBD1 (5 bases). Trimming shortened V by 8 bases and J by 11 bases, and 15 bases separated the two germline ends. The germline gives CDR1 LNHDA, CDR2 SQIVND (reference sequence). The CDR3 is 11 amino acids.

The J gene is TRBJ2-3, the V gene TRBV28, with D possibly matching TRBD1 (5 bases). CDR3 length equals 14 residues. Trimming took off 2 bases at V and 4 bases at J, with 10 bases between the two ends. Per the germline V gene, CDR1 is MDHEN and CDR2 is SYDVKM. This CDR3 reads CASSLGAGPDTQYF. For the CDR3, the DNA is TGTGCCAGCAGTTTAGGGGCAGGGCCAGATACGCAGTATTTT.

This clone has a single count. The rearrangement uses TRBV15 and TRBJ2-1, with 13 bases fitting TRBD2. CDR3 length: 15 residues. The germline CDR1 and CDR2 sequences are LNHNV and YYDKDF (reference sequence). V gave up 3 bases and J gave up 9 bases; unmatched junction bases: 5. The CDR3 reads CATSSGLAGESEQFF. Written as DNA, the CDR3 is TGTGCCACCAGCAGCGGACTAGCGGGAGAATCTGAGCAGTTCTTC.

The rearrangement joins TRBV19 to TRBJ2-3; D might be TRBD2 (6 bases). Germline CDR1 is LNHDA and CDR2 is SQIVND (reference sequence). V lost 1 base and J 3 bases, leaving 11 bases between the germline ends. CDR3 size: 15 residues. The DNA for the CDR3 is TGTGCCAGTAGTATAGGGCCAGGGAGGACAGATACGCAGTATTTT. The encoded protein is CASSIGPGRTDTQYF.

The chain has TRBV10-1 and TRBJ2-7; TRBD1 matches 11 bases. Germline values: CDR1 WNHNN, CDR2 SYGVQD (reference sequence). J was trimmed by 3 bases and V by 10 bases; bases with no gene match: 8. This CDR3 is 14 amino acids long. The CDR3 spells CATRGQGVDYEQYF. The CDR3 bases are TGCGCCACCCGGGGACAGGGGGTGGACTACGAGCAGTACTTC.